These T cell receptor beta chains were read from a single sample in a study of blood T cell repertoires in COVID-19. The table came from immunoSEQ multiplex PCR; TCRdb's copy has only in-frame clones and leaves some out. This repertoire shows around 250,000 clones, more than 85% found once; its top ten account for roughly 3.7%. Sequenced input: PBMCs or T cells enriched from blood (not recorded which). These receptors were taken from a woman aged 25 to 39 who had recovered from COVID-19. Both conserved end residues are part of each CDR3. Fields, in order: V gene, CDR3 protein.

TRBV6-5	CASSYGGAGNTDTQYF
TRBV28	CASRPGDTLLGSPDPEAFF
TRBV6-5	CASSSEPSTGSGGYTF
TRBV19	CASRRTASGANVLTF
TRBV2	CASSVGTTGGEQYF
TRBV7-2	CASSLGGGDYQPQHF
TRBV4-1	CASSQDSDRGGYGYTF
TRBV3-1/TRBV3-2	CASSPLAGVGDNEQFF
TRBV9	CASSVTGQGREEQYF
TRBV7-2	CASSLAQGQPQHF
TRBV30	CAWSGGAQIQAGSQPQHF
TRBV19	CASSSGSGYNEQFF
TRBV19	CASTQGLSTEAFF
TRBV27	CATLGRSQTQYF
TRBV6-5	CASTRDRGSDYGYTF
TRBV27	CASSFSLPGVFGSGNTIYF
TRBV19	CASTQRPGQSFYGYTF
TRBV19	CAIHSGGEAFF
TRBV9	CASSVDLDRDEKLFF
TRBV28	CASSSRGSGNTIYF
TRBV5-1	CASSWGIRGLAGPNYEQYF
TRBV7-8	CASSLGSPGQPQHF
TRBV5-1	CASSLKQGAVTEAFF
TRBV28	CASRPTLANYGYTF
TRBV11-3	CASSPTGIVTDTQYF
TRBV11-2	CASSLGSGTSGRVIYEQYF
TRBV27	CASSSSYYSPTRVSSYEQYF
TRBV30	CAWRIAGASGYTF
TRBV6-2/TRBV6-3	CASSYGAYPIEQYF
TRBV13	CASSSRQASSTDTQYF
TRBV3-1/TRBV3-2	CASSQRVTSRSGELFF
TRBV19	CASSPRGTAGGVTDTQYF
TRBV5-1	CASSLVAGGADTQYF
TRBV9	CASSVTGTGELFF
TRBV6-5	CASSTSGRWTDTQYF
TRBV11-3	CASSFREGSNEQFF
TRBV9	CASSVDDRENTEAFF
TRBV19	CASSGQLNQPQHF
TRBV12-5	CASGLTRTGVTGELFF
TRBV11-2	CASSPTGTLYNEQFF
TRBV28	CASTTRQGGNTEAFF
TRBV11-2	CASKGTGGFSYNEQFF
TRBV28	CASRPGQFGDQPQHF
TRBV12-3/TRBV12-4	CASSRQGARGYTF
TRBV2	CASRDTTGYGYTF
TRBV2	CASSERPNKETQYF
TRBV29-1	CSVPTSGRGTQYF
TRBV25-1	CASSITGGKYNEQFF
TRBV11-3	CASSPSGGQVNTGELFF
TRBV27	CASSLRTDNTEAFF
TRBV28	CASSPPVGGYGYTF
TRBV5-1	CASSLANRGGETQYF
TRBV7-9	CASSSAGGYNEQFF
TRBV24-1	CATNPQGRDQSSYNSPLHF